This TCR beta chain was sequenced during a study of cytomegalovirus exposure and HLA in healthy donors. Germline V gene data show CDR1 as KGHSH and CDR2 as LQKENI. The CDR3 consists of 14 residues. V was pared by 3 bases and J by 5 bases, with 10 bases between. The PCR employed 60 Vbeta primers together with 13 Jbeta primers. Here immunoSEQ multiplex PCR was the method, and the copy in TCRdb shows in-frame clones only, minus some. Found here are 100,000 or so clones, approximately 73% of them singletons; the top ten hold about 3.5%. The TCR originated in a man aged 35 to 55 in good health and CMV-seronegative. Sample: PBMCs. This chain joins TRBV18 and TRBJ1-4; possibly TRBD1 for D (5 bases). The CDR3 DNA is TGTGCCAGCTCACCTTCAGGGCTAAATGAAAAACTGTTTTTT. Protein product: CASSPSGLNEKLFF.